This T cell receptor beta chain came from a study of blood T cell repertoires in COVID-19. The CDR3 runs 16 residues. Germline values: CDR1 MDHEN, CDR2 SYDVKM. After removal of 6 bases from V and 6 bases from J, the junction contained 12 bases not matched to a gene. The protocol was immunoSEQ multiplex PCR, while the TCRdb copy is restricted to in-frame clones and leaves out a portion. The table has a few hundred thousand clones, about 88% seen once; the top ten hold about 1.7%. Specimen: peripheral blood. This clonotype was sampled from a man between 65 and 85 years old with acute or convalescent COVID-19. The chain combines TRBV28 with TRBJ1-2; 11 bases are shared with TRBD1. The CDR3 sequence is CASSLIFGQGADGYTF. CDR3 DNA sequence: TGTGCCAGCAGCTTGATTTTCGGACAGGGGGCTGATGGCTACACCTTC.